This T cell receptor beta chain comes out of a study of neoadjuvant nivolumab and ipilimumab in lung cancer. Overall study context: Patients got nivolumab 3 mg/kg on days 1, 15 and 29; combination added ipilimumab 1 mg/kg day 1.

Profiled with immunoSEQ multiplex PCR; TCRdb holds only in-frame clones, not every one. Altogether roughly 5,200 clones are present, about nine tenths being singletons, with the ten largest covering around 3.1%. V was pared by 5 bases and J by 4 bases, with 8 bases of the junction left unmatched. The CDR3 contains 15 residues. CDR1 is SGDLS, CDR2 YYNGEE, per germline. The chain has TRBV9 and TRBJ2-1; 8 positions match TRBD2. This TCR came from an adult with non-small cell lung cancer. Some clones in this sample may be carry-over from other donors' samples. The starting material was blood, obtained after neoadjuvant nivolumab, alone or with ipilimumab, at or shortly before surgery. CDR3 nucleotide sequence: TGTGCCAGCAGGCCCACGGGGGGGGGTTACAATGAGCAGTTCTTC. Residues: CASRPTGGGYNEQFF.